Presented here are 15 T cell receptor beta chains from one specimen sequenced in a study of CD4+ T cells in melanoma. Repertoires were generated with immunoSEQ multiplex PCR, while TCRdb's copy carries only in-frame clones and drops some. The repertoire has over 130,000 clones, 92% of them found once; the top ten carry 1.5%. These TCRs come from a human donor with melanoma.

The chain links TRBV27 to TRBJ2-5; 10 positions agree with TRBD1. This CDR3 has 14 amino acids. V shed 6 bases and J 5 bases; nucleotides not matched to a gene: 6. CDR1 is MNHEY and CDR2 is SMNVEV in the germline V gene (reference sequence). This CDR3 reads CASRTRGQGETQYF. As DNA, the CDR3 is TGTGCCAGCAGGACTAGGGGACAGGGGGAGACCCAGTACTTC.

V and J are TRBV27 and TRBJ1-1; 8 bases are shared with TRBD1. Germline CDR1 and CDR2: MNHEY and SMNVEV (reference sequence). The CDR3 is made up of 15 amino acids. V lost 5 bases, J lost 10 bases, and 15 bases stayed unmatched. CDR3 amino acids: CASSRSTAGGPRAFF. The CDR3 coding sequence is TGTGCCAGCAGTAGATCGACCGCAGGGGGCCCGCGAGCTTTCTTT.

The chain links TRBV29-1 to TRBJ2-1; 8 bases are a match to TRBD2. CDR1 and CDR2 (germline): SQVTM, ANQGSEA. V shed 7 bases and J 2 bases; nucleotides not matched to a gene: 10. The CDR3 runs to 15 residues. The CDR3 bases are TGCAGCGGTGGCCTTGGACTAGCAACCTACAATGAGCAGTTCTTC. This translates into CSGGLGLATYNEQFF.

The rearrangement joins TRBV11-2 to TRBJ2-7, with D tentatively TRBD2 (6 bases). This CDR3 comprises 16 residues. Trimming took 1 base from V and 0 from J, leaving 13 bases between them. In germline, CDR1 is SGHAT, CDR2 FQNNGV. The CDR3 DNA reads TGTGCCAGCAGCTTAGTTCATAGCGGAAGCTCCTACGAGCAGTACTTC. Amino acids: CASSLVHSGSSYEQYF.

CDR3 amino acids: CASSLVIPGADTQYF. CDR3 in DNA: TGTGCCAGCAGCTTAGTTATACCAGGTGCAGATACGCAGTATTTT. The J gene is TRBJ2-3, the V gene TRBV7-2, with D unresolved. The CDR3 extends over 15 amino acids. Germline V gene data show CDR1 as SGHTA and CDR2 as FQGNSA. V lost 1 base and J lost 4, with 12 bases in between.

The chain carries TRBV6-1 and TRBJ1-5; D is unclear. This CDR3 region has 14 residues. Deletions cut 3 bases from V and 7 bases from J, with 13 bases between. CDR1 and CDR2 (germline): MNHNS, SASEGT. The CDR3 sequence: CASSDSPEGQPQHF. The CDR3 DNA follows: TGTGCCAGCAGTGACTCTCCCGAGGGACAGCCCCAGCATTTT.

The gene calls are TRBV5-6 and TRBJ2-2, with 10 nucleotides matching TRBD1. The J segment lost 3 bases and the V segment lost 5 bases, leaving 1 base of the junction unmatched. CDR1 and CDR2 from the germline V gene are SGHDT and YYEEEE. The CDR3 spans 14 residues. Here the CDR3 reads CASRTGGYTGELFF. CDR3 coding DNA: TGTGCCAGCAGGACAGGGGGCTACACCGGGGAGCTGTTTTTT.

This rearrangement joins TRBV2 to TRBJ1-4; 7 nucleotides line up with TRBD1. The J segment lost 0 bases and the V segment lost 6 bases, leaving 4 bases of the junction unmatched. CDR3 size: 15 residues. From germline, CDR1 is SNHLY and CDR2 FYNNEI. The CDR3 region is CASSEQGTTNEKLFF. The CDR3, as DNA: TGTGCCAGCAGCGAACAGGGGACAACTAATGAAAAACTGTTTTTT.

This sequence joins TRBV2 and TRBJ2-5; D may correspond to TRBD1 or TRBD2 (5 bases each). V lost 6 bases, J lost 3 bases, and 14 bases lay in between. The CDR3 sequence is 14 residues long. The V gene's germline CDR1 is SNHLY and CDR2 FYNNEI. For the CDR3, the DNA is TGTGCCAGCAGCCGGTCCGGGGCTAAAGAGACCCAGTACTTC. Translating it yields CASSRSGAKETQYF.

V and J are TRBV11-2 and TRBJ1-2; 10 positions agree with TRBD1. Germline CDR1 is SGHAT and CDR2 is FQNNGV. CDR3 length equals 13 residues. J lost 6 bases, V lost 6 bases, and 4 bases had no gene match. CDR3 DNA: TGTGCCAGCAGGGGACAGGGGACCAATGGCTACACCTTC. Translated, it gives CASRGQGTNGYTF.

Turning to this clone: The germline gene is not matched at one end of the junction; a read error may be the cause. The CDR3 loop reads CATSPSASGLNEQFF. CDR3 nucleotide sequence: TGTGCCACCTCACCATCGGCTAGCGGGCTCAATGAGCAGTTCTTC. V and J are TRBV18 and TRBJ2-1, with TRBD2 matching 8 bases. Germline CDR1 is KGHSH and CDR2 is LQKENI. The CDR3 runs 15 residues.

The chain couples TRBV5-1 to TRBJ2-5; D not resolved. Deletions cut 1 base from V and 1 base from J, with 5 bases between. CDR1 is SGHRS, CDR2 YFSETQ, per germline. CDR3 size: 13 residues. CDR3 sequence: CASSLQVQETQYF. In DNA form, the CDR3 reads TGCGCCAGCAGCTTGCAGGTCCAAGAGACCCAGTACTTC.

The chain uses TRBV27 and TRBJ2-7; 7 bases map to TRBD1. This CDR3 has 13 residues. Looked up from germline, CDR1 is MNHEY and CDR2 is SMNVEV (reference sequence). The V and J ends lost 5 bases and 1 base, in that order; junction bases with no gene match: 2. The CDR3 loop reads CASSRDRSYEQYF. DNA for the CDR3: TGTGCCAGCAGTAGGGACAGATCCTACGAGCAGTACTTC.

The chain recombines TRBV5-1 with TRBJ1-4, with a possible D match to TRBD1 (5 bases). V lost 2 bases and J 4 bases, leaving 6 bases between the germline ends. CDR1 and CDR2 (germline): SGHRS, YFSETQ. This CDR3 comprises 13 residues. CDR3 loop: CASSFGGNEKLFF. As DNA, the CDR3 is TGCGCCAGCAGCTTCGGGGGTAATGAAAAACTGTTTTTT.

This rearrangement joins TRBV11-2 to TRBJ2-7; 9 bases map to TRBD1. Per germline, CDR1 SGHAT and CDR2 FQNNGV. Trimming cost V 4 bases and J 3 bases; bases outside gene matches: 7. CDR3 size: 15 residues. CDR3 amino acids: CASSSAGQGIYEQYF. CDR3 in DNA: TGTGCCAGCAGCTCCGCGGGACAGGGTATCTACGAGCAGTACTTC.